The 30 T cell receptor beta chains listed next were all sequenced from one sample in a study of blood T cell repertoires in COVID-19. TCRdb keeps only in-frame clones here, not all; method: immunoSEQ multiplex PCR. This table holds 150,000 to 200,000 clones, about 80% found once. The sequenced sample was PBMCs or T cells enriched from blood (not recorded which). The receptors were sampled from a woman in her sixties who had recovered from COVID-19.

The genes are TRBV7-3 and TRBJ2-7, with unresolved D. The germline gives CDR1 SGHTA, CDR2 FQGTGA. Deletions cut 3 bases from V and 6 bases from J, with 12 bases between. CDR3 length: 13 amino acids. The CDR3 reads CASSLRNSGEQYF. In nucleotides, the CDR3 is TGTGCCAGCAGCTTGAGAAACTCGGGCGAGCAGTACTTC. Supplemented by reference TRBV7-3 and TRBJ2-7, the full variable domain reads GAGVSQTPSNKVTEKGKYVELRCDPISGHTALYWYRQSLGQGPEFLIYFQGTGAADDSGLPNDRFFAVRPEGSVSTLKIQRTERGDSAVYLCASSLRNSGEQYFGPGTRLTVT.

This clone came up once. The chain joins TRBV5-4 to TRBJ2-7, with TRBD2 identical over 13 bases. This CDR3 region has 15 residues. Germline V CDR1 and CDR2: SGHNT, YYREEE (reference sequence). V lost 1 base and J lost 4; bases outside the gene matches: 2. The CDR3 is CASSLTTSGGYEQYF. The CDR3 region has the DNA TGTGCCAGCAGCTTGACGACTAGCGGGGGGTACGAGCAGTACTTC.

This CDR3 reads CASSRAGAGSETQYF. The CDR3 nucleotides are TGTGCCAGCAGCCGCGCGGGCGCGGGCTCGGAGACCCAGTACTTC. The chain has TRBV9 and TRBJ2-5; D might be TRBD2 (5 bases). Trimming cost V 4 bases and J 5 bases, with 18 bases left between them. Germline CDR1 SGDLS, CDR2 YYNGEE. The CDR3 loop spans 15 amino acids.

The rearrangement joins TRBV5-1 to TRBJ1-1; 8 nucleotides align to TRBD1. The CDR3 length is 16 residues. V lost 2 bases to trimming and J lost 1 base; unmatched junction nucleotides: 7. CDR1 is SGHRS, CDR2 YFSETQ, per germline. The CDR3 reads CASSLGRGTGNTEAFF. The CDR3 nucleotides read TGCGCCAGCAGCTTAGGGAGGGGGACAGGGAACACTGAAGCTTTCTTT.

This chain joins TRBV16 and TRBJ1-5; D is undetermined. V was cut by 2 bases and J by 3 bases, with 11 bases left in between. The CDR3 totals 15 residues. Germline CDR1 and CDR2: KGHSY and FQNENV. The CDR3 DNA reads TGTGCCAGCAGCCAAGGAATACAGATCAATCAGCCCCAGCATTTT. It translates to CASSQGIQINQPQHF.

V gene TRBV6-1 combines with J gene TRBJ1-3; D gene unclear. CDR1 and CDR2 (germline): MNHNS, SASEGT. With 2 bases removed from V and 8 bases from J, the gap between germline ends came to 7 bases. CDR3 length: 12 residues. CDR3: CASSELRYTIYF. CDR3 DNA: TGTGCCAGCAGTGAACTGCGTTACACCATATATTTT.

The chain employs TRBV11-1 and TRBJ1-2; D not certain. Trimming shortened V by 5 bases and J by 3 bases, and 10 bases separated the two germline ends. Germline values: CDR1 SGHAT, CDR2 FQDESV (reference sequence). The CDR3 consists of 13 residues. CDR3 amino acids: CASSRTQDYGYTF. The DNA of the CDR3 is TGTGCCAGCAGCCGGACTCAGGACTATGGCTACACCTTC.

The rearrangement links TRBV4-1 to TRBJ2-6; 7 nucleotides agree with TRBD1. The CDR3 has 15 amino acids. CDR1 is MGHRA, CDR2 YSYEKL, per germline. With V trimmed by 1 base and J by 13 bases, 10 bases remained unmatched. In nucleotides, the CDR3 is TGCGCCAGCAGCCAAGTCGGGACAGTGAAAAGAGTCCTGACTTTC. Translated, it gives CASSQVGTVKRVLTF.

This clone was recorded once. This sequence joins TRBV6-5 and TRBJ2-3; D perhaps matches TRBD2 (5 bases). Between the trimmed V and J ends, which lost 0 bases and 3 bases, there was a span of 7 bases. This CDR3 spans 14 amino acids. The germline V gene has CDR1 MNHEY and CDR2 SVGAGI. DNA for the CDR3: TGTGCCAGCAGTTACTCGAGAGGGACAGATACGCAGTATTTT. Amino acid sequence: CASSYSRGTDTQYF.

This rearrangement joins TRBV7-2 to TRBJ2-7, with TRBD2 identical over 12 bases. From germline, CDR1 is SGHTA and CDR2 FQGNSA. The CDR3 has 15 amino acids. V shed 7 bases, J shed 0 bases, and the junction held 4 bases outside the gene matches. The CDR3 coding sequence is TGTGCCAGCACACTAGCGGGGGGACTCTCCTACGAGCAGTACTTC. This encodes CASTLAGGLSYEQYF.

The chain combines TRBV5-1 with TRBJ2-5, with 10 nucleotides matching TRBD2. The CDR3 has 16 amino acids. Germline V gene lookup returns CDR1 SGHRS and CDR2 YFSETQ. The V and J ends lost 0 bases and 4 bases, in that order; junction bases with no gene match: 6. The CDR3 loop is CASSLVSGGAPETQYF. The CDR3 DNA reads as TGCGCCAGCAGCTTGGTCAGCGGGGGGGCTCCAGAGACCCAGTACTTC.

This clone appeared a few times. The genes are TRBV12-3 or TRBV12-4 and TRBJ1-2; D perhaps matches TRBD1 (5 bases). V was cut by 6 bases and J by 8 bases, with 13 bases left in between. There are 12 residues in the CDR3. The chain's CDR3 is CASSGHFQGYTF. DNA of the CDR3: TGTGCCAGCAGCGGACATTTCCAAGGCTACACCTTC.

V gene TRBV3-1 (or the pseudogene TRBV3-2) combines with J gene TRBJ2-1, with D possibly being TRBD2 (5 bases). This CDR3 region has 12 residues. V shed 3 bases and J shed 10 bases, with 10 bases lying between them. The germline V gene has CDR1 LGHDT and CDR2 YNNKEL (reference sequence). CDR3 DNA: TGTGCCAGCAGCCAGGACGGGGAAGAGCAGTTCTTC. Protein product: CASSQDGEEQFF.

The chain joins TRBV10-3 to TRBJ2-1; TRBD2 agrees at 9 bases. This CDR3 spans 14 amino acids. Trimming took 8 bases from V and 5 from J; bases not matched to a gene: 7. CDR1 is ENHRY and CDR2 is SYGVKD in the germline V gene. CDR3 residues: CAIGSGGFDNEQFF. CDR3 bases: TGTGCCATCGGGAGCGGGGGGTTTGACAATGAGCAGTTCTTC.

The chain couples TRBV4-1 to TRBJ1-6, with 7 nucleotides matching TRBD1. The CDR3 sequence is 19 residues long. With 0 bases clipped from V and 2 bases from J, the junction kept 10 bases outside the gene matches. Germline-derived CDR1 and CDR2 are MGHRA and YSYEKL. CDR3 sequence (DNA): TGCGCCAGCAGCCAAGATCATCGGGCAGGGGGTACCTATAATTCACCCCTCCACTTT. It yields the protein CASSQDHRAGGTYNSPLHF.

V gene TRBV6-5 combines with J gene TRBJ1-5; D remains unclear. Germline values: CDR1 MNHEY, CDR2 SVGAGI. This CDR3 is 14 amino acids long. V shed 8 bases and J shed 5 bases, with 16 bases lying between them. The CDR3 sequence: CASLTGSLYQPQHF. In DNA form, the CDR3 reads TGTGCCAGCCTAACCGGGTCCCTCTATCAGCCCCAGCATTTT.

This sequence joins TRBV5-8 and TRBJ2-5; no clear D. Germline CDR1 is SGHTS and CDR2 is YDEGEE. Trimming pared 0 bases from V and 2 bases from J, leaving 8 bases between. The CDR3 sequence is 14 residues long. CDR3 DNA: TGTGCCAGCAGCTTGGGGCAGGCACAAGAGACCCAGTACTTC. It encodes CASSLGQAQETQYF. Full variable domain (rest looked up from reference TRBV5-8 and TRBJ2-5): EAGVTQSPTHLIKTRGQQATLRCSPISGHTSVYWYQQALGLGLQFLLWYDEGEERNRGNFPPRFSGRQFPNYSSELNVNALELEDSALYLCASSLGQAQETQYFGPGTRLLVL.

This clone showed up just a few times. The chain recombines TRBV19 with TRBJ2-7; D unresolved. The V and J ends lost 1 base and 2 bases respectively, with 18 bases between them. The CDR3 has 17 residues. Germline assignment: CDR1 LNHDA and CDR2 SQIVND (reference sequence). In DNA, the CDR3 is TGTGCCAGTAGTATAGTTTTTAAGTTGAACAGAGCCTACGAGCAGTACTTC. Translation gives CASSIVFKLNRAYEQYF.

The table lists this clone with a count of one. This sequence joins TRBV3-1 (or the pseudogene TRBV3-2) and TRBJ2-7; 9 bases are a match to TRBD2. Trimming at V came to 1 base and at J to 7 bases, leaving 5 bases not matched to a gene. Germline V gene sequence: CDR1 LGHDT, CDR2 YNNKEL (reference sequence). The CDR3 sequence is 14 residues long. CDR3 in DNA: TGTGCCAGCAGCCAAGGGGGACTAGCTGGGGAGCAGTACTTC. This codes for CASSQGGLAGEQYF.

This clone was seen more than once but under ten times. J is TRBJ1-5 and V is TRBV30, with TRBD1 as a possible D gene (5 bases). The germline V gene encodes CDR1 GTSNPN and CDR2 SVGIG (reference sequence). The CDR3 covers 15 residues. V dropped 1 base and J dropped 3 bases, with 13 bases sitting between them. CDR3 protein: CAWSEKGLNNQPQHF. In DNA form, the CDR3 reads TGTGCCTGGAGTGAAAAGGGGCTTAACAATCAGCCCCAGCATTTT. Full variable domain (missing parts from reference TRBV30 and TRBJ1-5): SQTIHQWPATLVQPVGSPLSLECTVEGTSNPNLYWYRQAAGRGLQLLFYSVGIGQISSEVPQNLSASRPQDRQFILSSKKLLLSDSGFYLCAWSEKGLNNQPQHFGDGTRLSIL.

V and J are TRBV11-3 and TRBJ2-3; TRBD2 agrees at 8 bases. This CDR3 is 15 amino acids long. Germline CDR1 SGHNT, CDR2 YENEEA. The J segment lost 4 bases and the V segment lost 0 bases, leaving 3 bases of the junction unmatched. DNA of the CDR3: TGTGCCAGCAGCTTAGACGCGGGGGGCGCAGATACGCAGTATTTT. It encodes CASSLDAGGADTQYF.

V usage is TRBV19 and J usage is TRBJ2-3, with 8 positions matching TRBD1. Germline V CDR1 and CDR2: LNHDA, SQIVND (reference sequence). Losses at the gene ends were 7 bases for V and 2 bases for J; bases not matched to a gene: 5. The CDR3 consists of 14 residues. CDR3 loop: CASTRTGFTDTQYF. The CDR3 bases are TGTGCCAGTACCCGGACAGGGTTCACAGATACGCAGTATTTT.

The chain couples TRBV4-1 to TRBJ2-2, with TRBD2 matching over 10 bases. The CDR3 is 17 residues long. CDR1 and CDR2 from the germline V gene are MGHRA and YSYEKL. The V segment lost 0 bases and the J segment 6 bases; nucleotides outside the gene matches: 7. CDR3 bases: TGCGCCAGCAGCCAAGATAACCTAGCGGGGGATCCCGGGGAGCTGTTTTTT. Translating gives CASSQDNLAGDPGELFF.

A single count supports this clone. V usage is TRBV12-3 or TRBV12-4 and J usage is TRBJ2-7, with D perhaps matching TRBD2 (6 bases). This CDR3 contains 13 residues. The V end was cut by 6 bases, the J end by 6 bases, with 15 bases between. In DNA form, the CDR3 reads TGTGCCAGCAGGGGGGGTCGGTCTGGCGAGCAGTACTTC. Translating gives CASRGGRSGEQYF.

The chain combines TRBV4-1 with TRBJ2-5; 9 bases map to TRBD2. The V gene's germline CDR1 is MGHRA and CDR2 YSYEKL. This CDR3 has 16 residues. The ends lost 4 bases at V and 2 bases at J; junction bases unmatched: 8. The DNA of the CDR3 is TGCGCCAGCAGCCCCGGACTAGCGAATGGGCAAGAGACCCAGTACTTC. As protein: CASSPGLANGQETQYF.

The chain has TRBV15 and TRBJ2-3; 8 bases are a match to TRBD1. J was trimmed by 5 bases and V by 1 base; bases with no gene match: 5. CDR1 and CDR2 (germline): LNHNV, YYDKDF (reference sequence). CDR3 length: 15 residues. The CDR3 sequence is CATSRGTGHRDTQYF. The CDR3 nucleotides read TGTGCCACCAGCAGAGGGACAGGGCATCGAGATACGCAGTATTTT.

CDR3 nucleotide sequence: TGTGCCACCGGAGGGGCAGGCAACTATGGCTACACCTTC. It yields the protein CATGGAGNYGYTF. J is TRBJ1-2 and V is TRBV24-1, with D perhaps matching TRBD1 (5 bases). Germline CDR1 is KGHDR and CDR2 is SFDVKD. The CDR3 spans 13 residues. Trimming shortened V by 9 bases and J by 2 bases, and 12 bases separated the two germline ends.

The chain is built from TRBV2 and TRBJ1-2; 9 positions agree with TRBD1. Germline assignment: CDR1 SNHLY and CDR2 FYNNEI. This CDR3 region has 16 residues. The ends lost 6 bases at V and 2 bases at J; junction bases unmatched: 10. The CDR3, as DNA: TGTGCCAGCAGCCCAGGTCCGGGACAGGGAAACTATGGCTACACCTTC. This sequence encodes CASSPGPGQGNYGYTF.

This clone has a single count. For the CDR3, the DNA is TGTGCCAGCAGTGAGTTAACAGCTCAAGAGACCCAGTACTTC. Its translation is CASSELTAQETQYF. The J gene is TRBJ2-5, the V gene TRBV2; D gene unclear. The CDR3 totals 14 residues. CDR1 and CDR2 from the germline V gene are SNHLY and FYNNEI. Trimming took 3 bases from V and 2 from J, leaving 10 bases between them.

The chain links TRBV2 to TRBJ2-5, with 10 bases matching TRBD2. J lost 3 bases, V lost 2 bases, and 3 bases had no gene match. Germline assignment: CDR1 SNHLY and CDR2 FYNNEI. The CDR3 loop spans 15 amino acids. The CDR3 DNA reads TGTGCCAGCAGTGAATGGCTAGCGGGGGAAGAGACCCAGTACTTC. Protein product: CASSEWLAGEETQYF.